These T cell receptor beta chains were read from a single sample in a study of T cell changes during pregnancy in multiple sclerosis. Repertoires were generated with immunoSEQ multiplex PCR, while TCRdb's copy carries only in-frame clones and drops some. The data hold 40,000 or so clones, with around 91% observed a single time. The starting material was CD8+ T cells from peripheral blood mononuclear cells, obtained in the second trimester of pregnancy. Receptor source: a female donor with multiple sclerosis, enrolled in a pregnancy study. The CDR3 runs from the conserved cysteine through the conserved F or W. D genes are given only for firm matches. Rows give clone size only sometimes, using once, few, many, or a class for an expanded clone.

v_gene,j_gene,abundance,d_gene,CDR3aa,CDR3nt
TRBV7-9,TRBJ2-7,.,TRBD1,CASSPGDRVGIYEQYF,TGTGCCAGCAGCCCCGGTGACAGGGTGGGGATATACGAGCAGTACTTC
TRBV27,TRBJ1-1,.,TRBD1,CATYPTGAMNTEAFF,TGTGCCACCTATCCGACAGGGGCCATGAACACTGAAGCTTTCTTT
TRBV15,TRBJ1-5,.,.,CATSRDRGVGQPQHF,TGTGCCACCAGCAGAGATCGGGGGGTGGGCCAGCCCCAGCATTTT
TRBV5-4,TRBJ2-3,.,TRBD2,CASIAGGVTDTQYF,TGTGCCAGCATAGCGGGAGGAGTGACAGATACGCAGTATTTT
TRBV29-1,TRBJ1-1,.,.,CSVEGSWNTEAFF,TGCAGCGTTGAAGGGAGCTGGAACACTGAAGCTTTCTTT
TRBV2,TRBJ2-2,.,.,CASRGDRNSANTGELFF,TGTGCCAGCAGGGGTGACAGGAACAGCGCGAACACCGGGGAGCTGTTTTTT
TRBV7-9,TRBJ1-2,.,TRBD1,CASSSQGVFYGYTF,TGTGCCAGCAGCTCACAGGGGGTATTCTATGGCTACACCTTC
TRBV6-1,TRBJ1-3,.,.,CASSEALGGSGNTIYF,TGTGCCAGCAGTGAAGCGCTAGGGGGCTCTGGAAACACCATATATTTT
TRBV30,TRBJ2-7,.,TRBD2,CAWSPSLAGEQYF,TGTGCCTGGAGTCCTTCCTTAGCGGGCGAGCAGTACTTC
TRBV19,TRBJ1-1,.,TRBD1,CASSLQGATEAFF,TGTGCCAGTAGCCTACAGGGGGCCACTGAAGCTTTCTTT
TRBV30,TRBJ2-7,.,.,CAWSVAGLSYEQYF,TGTGCCTGGAGTGTGGCGGGCCTCTCCTACGAGCAGTACTTC
TRBV19,TRBJ2-6,.,.,CASSISDSGANVLTF,TGTGCCAGTAGTATAAGCGACTCTGGGGCCAACGTCCTGACTTTC
TRBV30,TRBJ1-3,.,TRBD1,CAWSVPEGARGNTIYF,TGTGCCTGGAGTGTACCCGAGGGGGCGCGAGGAAACACCATATATTTT
TRBV30,TRBJ2-7,.,.,CAWSTGNSYEQYF,TGTGCCTGGAGTACCGGGAATTCTTACGAGCAGTACTTC
TRBV6-4,TRBJ2-3,.,.,CASSRGGGTDTQYF,TGTGCCAGCAGTCGGGGAGGAGGCACAGATACGCAGTATTTT
TRBV7-9,TRBJ1-2,.,.,CASKTWTYGYTF,TGTGCCAGTAAGACTTGGACTTATGGCTACACCTTC
TRBV5-1,TRBJ2-7,.,TRBD1,CASSLAGTALYEQYF,TGCGCCAGCAGCTTGGCAGGGACAGCTCTTTACGAGCAGTACTTC
TRBV5-1,TRBJ2-3,once,TRBD2,CASRDPEGLAGGRTDTQYF,TGCGCCAGCAGGGACCCCGAGGGACTAGCGGGGGGCCGGACAGATACGCAGTATTTT
TRBV5-6,TRBJ2-1,once,TRBD2,CASSISGALYNEQFF,TGTGCCAGCAGCATTAGCGGGGCCCTCTACAATGAGCAGTTCTTC
TRBV4-3,TRBJ2-1,.,.,CASSRGTQSSYNEQFF,TGCGCCAGCAGCCGGGGCACACAGAGCTCCTACAATGAGCAGTTCTTC
TRBV10-3,TRBJ2-1,.,TRBD2,CAISENGLEALNEQFF,TGTGCCATCAGTGAGAACGGACTAGAAGCTTTGAATGAGCAGTTCTTC
TRBV6-1,TRBJ1-2,.,.,CASSDVGGRGYTF,TGTGCCAGCAGTGATGTGGGGGGGCGCGGCTACACCTTC
TRBV19,TRBJ1-1,few,.,CASSISVSTEAFF,TGTGCCAGTAGTATTTCCGTCTCCACTGAAGCTTTCTTT
TRBV7-9,TRBJ2-5,.,.,CASSLLAAQETQYF,TGTGCCAGCAGCTTATTAGCAGCACAAGAGACCCAGTACTTC
TRBV10-3,TRBJ2-7,.,TRBD2,CAISARGGDIEQYF,TGTGCCATCAGTGCTCGCGGGGGGGATATCGAGCAGTACTTC
TRBV5-6,TRBJ2-7,.,.,CASNFGGGYEQYF,TGTGCCAGCAACTTTGGGGGCGGCTACGAGCAGTACTTC
TRBV19,TRBJ1-1,.,.,CASSITVNTEAFF,TGTGCCAGTAGTATTACGGTGAACACTGAAGCTTTCTTT
TRBV9,TRBJ2-5,.,.,CASSPGHELLQETQYF,TGTGCCAGCAGCCCAGGCCATGAACTGCTCCAAGAGACCCAGTACTTC